These 10 T cell receptor beta chains came from one sample sequenced in a study of T cells after yellow fever vaccination. Via MiXCR, TCRdb re-called the 5' RACE reads, giving one row per CDR3 protein. The profile shows roughly 320,000 distinct CDR3 sequences, about 10% of them singletons. Sequencing used CD4+ T cells sorted from PBMCs, obtained 45 days after the yellow fever booster vaccination. The source is a man younger than 35 who received the YFV17D yellow fever vaccine.

This clonotype was observed a few times. The gene calls are TRBV5-1 and TRBJ1-1; D remains unclear. CDR1 SGHRS and CDR2 YFSETQ come from the germline V gene. V lost 4 bases, J lost 5 bases, and 12 bases lay in between. This CDR3 spans 13 amino acids. The chain's CDR3 is CASSLDGETEAFF. DNA of the CDR3: TGCGCCAGCAGCCTGGACGGGGAAACTGAAGCTTTCTTT.

This clonotype was counted only a few times. The rearrangement links TRBV5-1 to TRBJ1-6; TRBD1 might be the D (6 bases). Germline V gene lookup returns CDR1 SGHRS and CDR2 YFSETQ. Trimming left V 4 bases short and J 7 bases short, with 21 bases between. This CDR3 region has 17 residues. The CDR3 is CASSIQGADRNNSPLHF. In DNA form, the CDR3 reads TGCGCCAGCAGCATTCAAGGGGCAGACAGGAACAATTCACCCCTCCACTTT.

This clonotype has a handful of counts. V usage is TRBV7-2 and J usage is TRBJ2-5; D gene unclear. The germline V gene encodes CDR1 SGHTA and CDR2 FQGNSA. Deletions cut 5 bases from V and 8 bases from J, with 9 bases between. The CDR3 contains 11 residues. The CDR3 sequence is CASSLQTTQYF. CDR3 DNA: TGTGCCAGCAGCCTGCAGACCACCCAGTACTTC.

This clonotype was seen only a few times. The genes are TRBV5-1 and TRBJ1-2; a possible D gene is TRBD1 (5 bases). V lost 4 bases and J 7 bases, leaving 20 bases between the germline ends. CDR3 length: 15 residues. Germline V gives CDR1 SGHRS, CDR2 YFSETQ. The CDR3 sequence is CASSLNTGLSGGYTF. DNA of the CDR3: TGCGCCAGCAGCCTTAATACAGGTCTGTCGGGTGGCTACACCTTC.

A few counts support this clonotype. V is TRBV19 and J is TRBJ2-2; a weak D match, TRBD1 (5 bases). V shed 6 bases and J shed 1 base, with 12 bases lying between them. CDR1 LNHDA and CDR2 SQIVND come from the germline V gene (reference sequence). CDR3 length equals 15 residues. For the CDR3, the DNA is TGTGCCAGTAGGCCAGGGTACATGAACACCGGGGAGCTGTTTTTT. It specifies CASRPGYMNTGELFF.

The chain carries TRBV20-1 and TRBJ2-3, with 11 bases lining up with TRBD2. Trimming cost V 0 bases and J 6 bases; bases outside gene matches: 8. CDR3 length: 16 amino acids. CDR1 is DFQATT, CDR2 SNEGSKA, per germline (reference sequence). CDR3 residues: CSAREFLAGGIDTQYF. The CDR3 DNA follows: TGCAGTGCTAGAGAATTTCTAGCGGGGGGCATCGATACGCAGTATTTT.

This clonotype was counted only a few times. V usage is TRBV5-1 and J usage is TRBJ2-7; D perhaps matches TRBD1 (6 bases). V lost 0 bases, J lost 3 bases, and 10 bases lay in between. CDR1 is SGHRS and CDR2 is YFSETQ in the germline V gene. The CDR3 runs 14 residues. CDR3 protein: CASSLGTGYYEQYF. CDR3 DNA: TGCGCCAGCAGCTTGGGAACAGGGTACTACGAGCAGTACTTC.

This clonotype was seen many times. The V gene is TRBV6-5, the J gene TRBJ2-1; TRBD2 is a possible D gene (5 bases). There are 15 residues in the CDR3. CDR1 and CDR2 from the germline V gene are MNHEY and SVGAGI. The germline V and J ends were trimmed by 0 bases and 1 base, with 7 bases remaining between them. CDR3 nucleotide sequence: TGTGCCAGCAGTTACTCCAGCGGATCCTACAATGAGCAGTTCTTC. It yields the protein CASSYSSGSYNEQFF.

A few counts support this clonotype. The chain recombines TRBV5-6 with TRBJ1-2, with D possibly matching TRBD1 (6 bases). V lost 2 bases, J lost 3 bases, and 14 bases lay in between. Germline CDR1 reads SGHDT; CDR2 reads YYEEEE. The CDR3 extends over 15 amino acids. CDR3 in amino acids: CASSLYGTNYYGYTF. CDR3 nucleotides: TGTGCCAGCAGCTTATATGGGACAAACTACTATGGCTACACCTTC. Based on the CDR3 plus reference TRBV5-6 and TRBJ1-2, the full variable domain is DAGVTQSPTHLIKTRGQQVTLRCSPKSGHDTVSWYQQALGQGPQFIFQYYEEEERQRGNFPDRFSGHQFPNYSSELNVNALLLGDSALYLCASSLYGTNYYGYTFGSGTRLTVV.

The chain employs TRBV24-1 and TRBJ2-2, with 7 bases fitting TRBD1. Per the germline V gene, CDR1 is KGHDR and CDR2 is SFDVKD. With 9 bases clipped from V and 8 bases from J, the junction kept 2 bases outside the gene matches. The CDR3 consists of 11 residues. The DNA of the CDR3 is TGTGCCACCGGGGGACAGGGGGAGCTGTTTTTT. It translates to CATGGQGELFF.